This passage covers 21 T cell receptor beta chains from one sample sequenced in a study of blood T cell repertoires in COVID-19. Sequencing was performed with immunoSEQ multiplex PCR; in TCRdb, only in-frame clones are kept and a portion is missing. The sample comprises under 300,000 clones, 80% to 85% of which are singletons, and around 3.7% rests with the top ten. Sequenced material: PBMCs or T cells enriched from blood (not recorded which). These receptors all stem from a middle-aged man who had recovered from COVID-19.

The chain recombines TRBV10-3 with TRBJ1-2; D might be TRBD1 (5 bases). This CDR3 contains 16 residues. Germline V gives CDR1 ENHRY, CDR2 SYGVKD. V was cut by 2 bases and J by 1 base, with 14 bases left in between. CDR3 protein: CAISEGRAGGNYGYTF. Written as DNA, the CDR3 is TGTGCCATCAGTGAGGGCAGGGCGGGGGGTAACTATGGCTACACCTTC.

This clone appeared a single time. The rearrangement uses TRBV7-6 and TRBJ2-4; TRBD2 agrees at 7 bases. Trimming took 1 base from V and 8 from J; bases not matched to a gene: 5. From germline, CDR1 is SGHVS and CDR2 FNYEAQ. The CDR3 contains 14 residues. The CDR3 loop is CASSLEAGIDIQYF. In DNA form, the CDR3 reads TGTGCCAGCAGCTTAGAAGCGGGGATTGACATTCAGTACTTC.

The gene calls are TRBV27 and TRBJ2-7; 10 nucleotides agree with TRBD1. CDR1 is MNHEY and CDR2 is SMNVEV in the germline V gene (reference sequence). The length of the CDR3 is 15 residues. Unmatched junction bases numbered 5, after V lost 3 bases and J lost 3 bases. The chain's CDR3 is CASSLGTGVGYEQYF. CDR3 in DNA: TGTGCCAGCAGTTTGGGGACAGGGGTCGGCTACGAGCAGTACTTC.

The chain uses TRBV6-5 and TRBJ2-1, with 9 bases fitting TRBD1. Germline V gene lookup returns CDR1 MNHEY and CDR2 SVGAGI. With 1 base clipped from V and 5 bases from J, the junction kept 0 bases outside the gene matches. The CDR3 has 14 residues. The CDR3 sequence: CASSYWTGDNEQFF. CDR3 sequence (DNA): TGTGCCAGCAGTTACTGGACAGGGGACAATGAGCAGTTCTTC.

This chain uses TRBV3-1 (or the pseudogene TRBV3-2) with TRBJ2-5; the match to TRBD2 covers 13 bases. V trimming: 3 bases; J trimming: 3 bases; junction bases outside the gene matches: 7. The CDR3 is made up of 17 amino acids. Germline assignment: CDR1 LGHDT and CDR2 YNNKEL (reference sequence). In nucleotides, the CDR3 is TGTGCCAGCAGCCAGGGGGGACTAGCGGGACGGAAAGAGACCCAGTACTTC. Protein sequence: CASSQGGLAGRKETQYF.

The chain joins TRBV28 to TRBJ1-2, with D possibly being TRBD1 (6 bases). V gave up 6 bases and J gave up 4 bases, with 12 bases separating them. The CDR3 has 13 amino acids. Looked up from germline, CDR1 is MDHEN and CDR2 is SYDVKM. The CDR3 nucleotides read TGTGCCAGCAGACAGGACAGTTCCTATGGCTACACCTTC. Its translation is CASRQDSSYGYTF.

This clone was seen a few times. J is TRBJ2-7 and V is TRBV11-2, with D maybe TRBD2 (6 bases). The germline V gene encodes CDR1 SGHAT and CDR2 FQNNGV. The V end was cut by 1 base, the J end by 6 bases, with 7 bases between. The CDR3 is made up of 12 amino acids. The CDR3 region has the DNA TGTGCCAGCAGCTTAGGAGCGGGCGAGCAGTACTTC. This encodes CASSLGAGEQYF.

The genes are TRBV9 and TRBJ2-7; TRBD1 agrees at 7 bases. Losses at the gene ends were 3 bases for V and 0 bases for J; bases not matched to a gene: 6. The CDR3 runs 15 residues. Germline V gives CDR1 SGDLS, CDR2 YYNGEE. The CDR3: CASSATGIFSYEQYF. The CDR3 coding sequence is TGTGCCAGCAGCGCGACAGGGATTTTCTCCTACGAGCAGTACTTC.

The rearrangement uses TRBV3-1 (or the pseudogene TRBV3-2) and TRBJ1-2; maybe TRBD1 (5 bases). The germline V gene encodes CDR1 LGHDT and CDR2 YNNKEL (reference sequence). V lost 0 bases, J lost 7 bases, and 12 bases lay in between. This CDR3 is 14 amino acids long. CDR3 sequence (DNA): TGTGCCAGCAGCCAAGACCAGGGTGTCTCTGGCTACACCTTC. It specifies CASSQDQGVSGYTF.

CDR3 sequence: CARRTANNSPLHF. CDR3 DNA sequence: TGTGCCAGGAGGACAGCAAATAATTCACCCCTCCACTTT. The J gene is TRBJ1-6, the V gene TRBV2; tentative D call: TRBD1 (6 bases). CDR1 is SNHLY, CDR2 FYNNEI, per germline. V shed 9 bases and J shed 5 bases, with 11 bases lying between them. The CDR3 length is 13 residues.

The CDR3 coding sequence is TGTGCCAGCAGTGATATCTCTGGGGCCAACGTCCTGACTTTC. Translated, it gives CASSDISGANVLTF. The chain uses TRBV6-4 and TRBJ2-6; unclear D gene. With 3 bases removed from V and 0 bases from J, the gap between germline ends came to 3 bases. CDR1 MRHNA and CDR2 SNTAGT come from the germline V gene. This CDR3 contains 14 residues.

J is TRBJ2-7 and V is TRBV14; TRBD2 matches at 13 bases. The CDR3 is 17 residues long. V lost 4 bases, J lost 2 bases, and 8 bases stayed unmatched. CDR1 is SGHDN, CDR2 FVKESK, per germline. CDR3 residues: CASSRNIGTSGAYEQYF. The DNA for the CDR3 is TGTGCCAGCAGCCGCAATATTGGGACTAGCGGGGCCTACGAGCAGTACTTC.

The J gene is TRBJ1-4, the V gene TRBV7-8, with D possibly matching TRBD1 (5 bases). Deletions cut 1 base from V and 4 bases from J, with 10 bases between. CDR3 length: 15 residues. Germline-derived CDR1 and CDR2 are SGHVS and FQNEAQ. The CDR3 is CASSLGGAVNEKLFF. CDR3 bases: TGTGCCAGCAGCTTAGGGGGCGCGGTTAATGAAAAACTGTTTTTT.

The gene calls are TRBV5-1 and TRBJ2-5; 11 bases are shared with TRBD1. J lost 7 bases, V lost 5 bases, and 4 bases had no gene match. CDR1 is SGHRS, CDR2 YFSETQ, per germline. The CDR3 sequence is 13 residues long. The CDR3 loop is CASSIGTGGTQYF. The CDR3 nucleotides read TGCGCCAGCAGTATTGGGACAGGGGGGACCCAGTACTTC. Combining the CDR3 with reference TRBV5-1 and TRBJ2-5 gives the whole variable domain KAGVTQTPRYLIKTRGQQVTLSCSPISGHRSVSWYQQTPGQGLQFLFEYFSETQRNKGNFPGRFSGRQFSNSRSEMNVSTLELGDSALYLCASSIGTGGTQYFGPGTRLLVL.

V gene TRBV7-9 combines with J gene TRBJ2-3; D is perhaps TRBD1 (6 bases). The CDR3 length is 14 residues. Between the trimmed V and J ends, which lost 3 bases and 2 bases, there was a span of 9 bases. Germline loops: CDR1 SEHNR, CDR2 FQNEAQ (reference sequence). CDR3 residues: CASSFWDNTDTQYF. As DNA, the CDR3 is TGTGCCAGCAGCTTCTGGGACAACACAGATACGCAGTATTTT.

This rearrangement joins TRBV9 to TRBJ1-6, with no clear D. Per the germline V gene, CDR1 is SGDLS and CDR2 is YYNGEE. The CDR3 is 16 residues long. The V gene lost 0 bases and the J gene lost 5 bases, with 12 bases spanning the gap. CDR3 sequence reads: CASSVGAPFHNSPLHF. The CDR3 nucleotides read TGTGCCAGCAGCGTAGGGGCCCCGTTCCATAATTCACCCCTCCACTTT.

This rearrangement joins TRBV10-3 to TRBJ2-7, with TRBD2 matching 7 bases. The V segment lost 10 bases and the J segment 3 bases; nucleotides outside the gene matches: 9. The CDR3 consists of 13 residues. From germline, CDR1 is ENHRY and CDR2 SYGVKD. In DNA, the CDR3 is TGTGCCACCAAGGCTAGCGGTCGCTACGAGCAGTACTTC. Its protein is CATKASGRYEQYF.

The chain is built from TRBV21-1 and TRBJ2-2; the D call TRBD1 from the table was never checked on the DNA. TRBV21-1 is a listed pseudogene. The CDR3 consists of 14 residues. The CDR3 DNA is TGTGCCAGCAGCACGGGACACCCTACCGGGGAGCTGTTTTTT. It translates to CASSTGHPTGELFF.

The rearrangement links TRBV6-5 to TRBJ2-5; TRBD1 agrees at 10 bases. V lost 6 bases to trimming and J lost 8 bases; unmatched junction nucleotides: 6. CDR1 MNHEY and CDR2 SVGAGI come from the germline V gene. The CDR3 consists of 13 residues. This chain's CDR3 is CASRLGTGATQYF. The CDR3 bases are TGTGCCAGCAGACTCGGGACAGGGGCAACCCAGTACTTC.

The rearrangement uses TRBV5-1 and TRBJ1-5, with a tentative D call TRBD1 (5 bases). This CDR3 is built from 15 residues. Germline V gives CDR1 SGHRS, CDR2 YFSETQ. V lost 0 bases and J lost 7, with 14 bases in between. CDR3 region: CASSLEGIGPQPQHF. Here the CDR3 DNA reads TGCGCCAGCAGCTTGGAGGGGATAGGCCCCCAGCCCCAGCATTTT.

The CDR3 DNA reads as TGTGCCAGCCATTGGGGGGACACCGGGGAGCTGTTTTTT. It is translated as CASHWGDTGELFF. The chain employs TRBV5-8 and TRBJ2-2; D possibly corresponds to TRBD2 (6 bases). V lost 7 bases and J 3 bases, leaving 10 bases between the germline ends. Germline CDR1 is SGHTS and CDR2 is YDEGEE. The CDR3 has 13 residues.